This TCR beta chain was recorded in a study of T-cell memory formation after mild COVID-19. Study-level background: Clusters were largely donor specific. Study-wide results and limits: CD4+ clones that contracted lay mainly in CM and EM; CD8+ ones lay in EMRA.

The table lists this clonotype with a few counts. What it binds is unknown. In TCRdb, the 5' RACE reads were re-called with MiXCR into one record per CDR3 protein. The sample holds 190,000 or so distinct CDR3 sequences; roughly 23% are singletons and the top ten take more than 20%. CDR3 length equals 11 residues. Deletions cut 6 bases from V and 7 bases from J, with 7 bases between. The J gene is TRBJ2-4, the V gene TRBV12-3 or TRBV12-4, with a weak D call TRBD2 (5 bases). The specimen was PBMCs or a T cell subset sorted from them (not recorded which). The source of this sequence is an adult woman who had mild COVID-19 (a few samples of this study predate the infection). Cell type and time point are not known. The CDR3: CASRGANIQYF. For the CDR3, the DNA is TGTGCCAGCAGGGGAGCGAACATTCAGTACTTC.